The 14 T cell receptor beta chains listed next were all sequenced from one sample in a study of cytomegalovirus exposure and HLA in healthy donors. The PCR used 60 Vbeta and 13 Jbeta primers. The method was immunoSEQ multiplex PCR; TCRdb's version includes in-frame clones alone and lacks a portion of them. This table has about 120,000 clones, about four fifths appearing once. The sequenced sample was PBMCs. Receptors originate from a female donor in good health and CMV-seropositive.

This rearrangement joins TRBV7-2 to TRBJ2-7; D is unresolved. Trimming took off 1 base at V and 8 bases at J, with 12 bases between the two ends. The CDR3 totals 13 residues. The germline gives CDR1 SGHTA, CDR2 FQGNSA. The CDR3 sequence is CASSLEPYSQQYF. The CDR3 bases are TGTGCCAGCAGCTTAGAGCCGTATTCGCAGCAGTACTTC.

The chain links TRBV7-2 to TRBJ1-2, with D tentatively TRBD1 (5 bases). This CDR3 region has 13 residues. Germline V lookup: CDR1 SGHTA, CDR2 FQGNSA. Trimming left V 1 base short and J 6 bases short, with 9 bases between. CDR3 DNA: TGTGCCAGCAGCTTAGGGACGGGGGATGGCTACACCTTC. It codes for CASSLGTGDGYTF.

J is TRBJ2-1 and V is TRBV11-1, with TRBD2 matching 10 bases. CDR1 and CDR2 (germline): SGHAT, FQDESV (reference sequence). The CDR3 loop spans 16 amino acids. The ends lost 0 bases at V and 4 bases at J; junction bases unmatched: 3. The CDR3: CASSLAPAGGYNEQFF. The CDR3 DNA sequence: TGTGCCAGCAGCTTAGCCCCAGCGGGGGGGTACAATGAGCAGTTCTTC.

This clone was detected once. This chain links TRBV30 with TRBJ2-3; no clear D. V was clipped by 0 bases and J by 5 bases, with 6 bases between them. This CDR3 contains 12 residues. Germline V gives CDR1 GTSNPN, CDR2 SVGIG (reference sequence). The CDR3 region is CAWSVGGDTQYF. The CDR3 nucleotides are TGTGCCTGGAGTGTAGGCGGAGATACGCAGTATTTT.

Here the CDR3 DNA reads TGTGCCTGGAGCGCAGGGACTAATGAGCAGTTCTTC. It translates to CAWSAGTNEQFF. The chain is built from TRBV30 and TRBJ2-1; a possible D gene is TRBD2 (6 bases). The CDR3 loop spans 12 amino acids. The germline V gene has CDR1 GTSNPN and CDR2 SVGIG (reference sequence). V gave up 3 bases and J gave up 7 bases, with 10 bases separating them. The complete variable domain, with remaining parts taken from reference TRBV30 and TRBJ2-1, reads SQTIHQWPATLVQPVGSPLSLECTVEGTSNPNLYWYRQAAGRGLQLLFYSVGIGQISSEVPQNLSASRPQDRQFILSSKKLLLSDSGFYLCAWSAGTNEQFFGPGTRLTVL.

A single count supports this clone. The V call is TRBV5-1, the J call TRBJ2-5, with 9 bases that match TRBD2. The J segment lost 5 bases and the V segment lost 4 bases, leaving 9 bases of the junction unmatched. This CDR3 spans 15 amino acids. In germline, CDR1 is SGHRS, CDR2 YFSETQ. CDR3 DNA: TGCGCCAGCAGCCCTCCCGGGACTAGCATGGAGACCCAGTACTTC. It codes for CASSPPGTSMETQYF.

The chain carries TRBV28 and TRBJ1-4; D unresolved. The CDR3 is 12 residues long. Trimming cost V 3 bases and J 7 bases, with 6 bases left between them. Germline V gives CDR1 MDHEN, CDR2 SYDVKM. The CDR3 here is CASSLSSEKLFF. CDR3 coding DNA: TGTGCCAGCAGTTTGTCGAGTGAAAAACTGTTTTTT.

The V call is TRBV7-8, the J call TRBJ1-3; 8 bases fit TRBD1. The CDR3 sequence is 17 residues long. Germline lookup yields CDR1 SGHVS and CDR2 FQNEAQ. V shed 4 bases and J 8 bases; nucleotides not matched to a gene: 16. The CDR3 protein is CASSSRWGTGSRDTIYF. DNA of the CDR3: TGTGCCAGCAGCTCCCGATGGGGGACAGGCTCTAGGGACACCATATATTTT.

This clone was observed a few times. The chain combines TRBV28 with TRBJ1-1; 8 nucleotides align to TRBD1. The germline gives CDR1 MDHEN, CDR2 SYDVKM. V was clipped by 1 base and J by 5 bases; unmatched bases: 9. The CDR3 has 16 amino acids. The CDR3 loop reads CASSLSPRGRGTEAFF. The CDR3 DNA sequence: TGTGCCAGCAGTTTATCGCCCAGGGGGCGTGGAACTGAAGCTTTCTTT.

This chain links TRBV2 with TRBJ1-6; D gene ambiguous. Germline values: CDR1 SNHLY, CDR2 FYNNEI. The CDR3 covers 14 residues. V dropped 6 bases and J dropped 7 bases, with 13 bases sitting between them. DNA for the CDR3: TGTGCCAGCAGGACCGCGAGAGGCAATTCACCCCTCCACTTT. Translating gives CASRTARGNSPLHF. The variable domain in full, completed from reference TRBV2 and TRBJ1-6, reads EPEVTQTPSHQVTQMGQEVILRCVPISNHLYFYWYRQILGQKVEFLVSFYNNEISEKSEIFDDQFSVERPDGSNFTLKIRSTKLEDSAMYFCASRTARGNSPLHFGNGTRLTVT.

The rearrangement links TRBV9 to TRBJ1-2; no clear D gene. Deletions cut 0 bases from V and 0 bases from J, with 15 bases between. CDR3 length equals 17 residues. CDR1 is SGDLS and CDR2 is YYNGEE in the germline V gene. This CDR3 is CASSVGGRLIANYGYTF. The CDR3 coding sequence is TGTGCCAGCAGCGTAGGAGGCAGACTAATAGCTAACTATGGCTACACCTTC.

This chain joins TRBV7-9 and TRBJ1-5; the match to TRBD1 covers 7 bases. V lost 5 bases, J lost 9 bases, and 7 bases stayed unmatched. In germline, CDR1 is SEHNR, CDR2 FQNEAQ (reference sequence). This CDR3 has 13 residues. The CDR3 DNA follows: TGTGCCAGCAGCCCTGACAGGGAGAGGCCCCAGCATTTT. As protein: CASSPDRERPQHF. Supplemented by reference TRBV7-9 and TRBJ1-5, the full variable domain reads DTGVSQNPRHKITKRGQNVTFRCDPISEHNRLYWYRQTLGQGPEFLTYFQNEAQLEKSRLLSDRFSAERPKGSFSTLEIQRTEQGDSAMYLCASSPDRERPQHFGDGTRLSIL.

The V gene is TRBV29-1, the J gene TRBJ1-1; D possibly corresponds to TRBD1 (5 bases). CDR1 and CDR2 (germline): SQVTM, ANQGSEA. This CDR3 comprises 15 residues. V gave up 3 bases and J gave up 4 bases, with 18 bases separating them. DNA for the CDR3: TGCAGCGTTGAGGTGGTTCTAGGGGTAGCCACTGAAGCTTTCTTT. Protein product: CSVEVVLGVATEAFF. Filled out from reference TRBV29-1 and TRBJ1-1, the complete variable domain reads SAVISQKPSRDICQRGTSLTIQCQVDSQVTMMFWYRQQPGQSLTLIATANQGSEATYESGFVIDKFPISRPNLTFSTLTVSNMSPEDSSIYLCSVEVVLGVATEAFFGQGTRLTVV.

This clone was detected a few times. This chain links TRBV19 with TRBJ1-1, with a possible D match to TRBD1 (5 bases). V shed 4 bases and J shed 6 bases, with 12 bases lying between them. The length of the CDR3 is 13 residues. The germline V gene encodes CDR1 LNHDA and CDR2 SQIVND (reference sequence). Here the CDR3 DNA reads TGTGCCAGTAGTACTTCAGGGAGGCCTGAAGCTTTCTTT. As protein: CASSTSGRPEAFF. The variable domain in full, completed from reference TRBV19 and TRBJ1-1, reads DGGITQSPKYLFRKEGQNVTLSCEQNLNHDAMYWYRQDPGQGLRLIYYSQIVNDFQKGDIAEGYSVSREKKESFPLTVTSAQKNPTAFYLCASSTSGRPEAFFGQGTRLTVV.